The source of this T cell receptor beta chain is a study of control samples from healthy donors and cancer patients. The CDR3 length is 14 residues. Per germline, CDR1 SGHKS and CDR2 YYEKEE (reference sequence). V shed 0 bases and J shed 6 bases, with 10 bases lying between them. The data were produced by immunoSEQ multiplex PCR, yet TCRdb's version contains in-frame clones alone and is incomplete. The repertoire holds 64,000 or so clones, with 92% as singletons. The sample holds a few counts of this clone. Sequenced input: PBMCs. The receptor's source is a man aged 35-49 years with colorectal cancer. The V call is TRBV5-5, the J call TRBJ1-5; D may be TRBD1 (6 bases). The CDR3 reads CASSLEGGSQPQHF. The DNA for the CDR3 is TGTGCCAGCAGCTTGGAGGGGGGGTCTCAGCCCCAGCATTTT.